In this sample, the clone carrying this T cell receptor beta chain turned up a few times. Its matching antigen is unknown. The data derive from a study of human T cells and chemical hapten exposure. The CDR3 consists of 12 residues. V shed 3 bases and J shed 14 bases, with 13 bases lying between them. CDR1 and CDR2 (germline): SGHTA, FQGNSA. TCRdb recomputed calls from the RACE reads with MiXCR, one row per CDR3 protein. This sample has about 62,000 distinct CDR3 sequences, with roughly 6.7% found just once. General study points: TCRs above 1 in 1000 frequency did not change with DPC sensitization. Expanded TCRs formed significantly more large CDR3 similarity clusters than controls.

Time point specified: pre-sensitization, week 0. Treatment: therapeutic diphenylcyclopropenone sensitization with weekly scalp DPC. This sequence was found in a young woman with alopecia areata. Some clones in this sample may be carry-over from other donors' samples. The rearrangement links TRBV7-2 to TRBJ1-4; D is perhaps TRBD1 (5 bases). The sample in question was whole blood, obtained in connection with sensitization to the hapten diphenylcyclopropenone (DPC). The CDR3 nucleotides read TGTGCCAGCAGCTTTAGAGGGGATAGGCTGTTTTTT. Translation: CASSFRGDRLFF.